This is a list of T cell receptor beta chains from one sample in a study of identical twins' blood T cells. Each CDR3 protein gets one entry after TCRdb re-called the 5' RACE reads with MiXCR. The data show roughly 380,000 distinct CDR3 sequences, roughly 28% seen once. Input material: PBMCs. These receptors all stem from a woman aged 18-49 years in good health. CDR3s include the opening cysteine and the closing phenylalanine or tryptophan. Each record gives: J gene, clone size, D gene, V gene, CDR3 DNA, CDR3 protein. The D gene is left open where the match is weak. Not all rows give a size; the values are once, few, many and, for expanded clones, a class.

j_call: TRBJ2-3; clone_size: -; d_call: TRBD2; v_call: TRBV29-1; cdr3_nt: TGCAGCGCCTCACTAGCGGGGGACACAGATACGCAGTATTTT; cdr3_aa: CSASLAGDTDTQYF
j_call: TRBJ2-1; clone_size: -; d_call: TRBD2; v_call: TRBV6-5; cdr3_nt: TGTGCCAGCAGCAATAGCGGGAGGGCCATAGAGCAGTTCTTC; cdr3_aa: CASSNSGRAIEQFF
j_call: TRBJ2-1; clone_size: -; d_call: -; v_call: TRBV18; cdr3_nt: TGTGCCAGCTCACCCCAATCGGTTCTGTCTGATGAGCAGTTCTTC; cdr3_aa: CASSPQSVLSDEQFF
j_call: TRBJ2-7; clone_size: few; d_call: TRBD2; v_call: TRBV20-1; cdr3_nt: TGCAGTGCTGGAGGACTAGCGGGGCAGAAGCAGTACTTC; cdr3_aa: CSAGGLAGQKQYF
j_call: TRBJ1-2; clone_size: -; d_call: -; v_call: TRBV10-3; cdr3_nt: TGTGCCATCAGTGATCACGGGGGCGTAGGTGGCTACACCTTC; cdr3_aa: CAISDHGGVGGYTF
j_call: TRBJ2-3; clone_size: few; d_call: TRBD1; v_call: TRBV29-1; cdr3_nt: TGCAGCGTGGCACAGGGGGGAGATACGCAGTATTTT; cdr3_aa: CSVAQGGDTQYF
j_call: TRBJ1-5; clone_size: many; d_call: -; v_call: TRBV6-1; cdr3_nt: TGTGCCAGCAGTGAAAGGGGCCCATCTCAGCCCCAGCATTTT; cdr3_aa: CASSERGPSQPQHF
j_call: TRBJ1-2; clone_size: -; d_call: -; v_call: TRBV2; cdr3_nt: TGTGCCAGTCACCAGGGAGGGGGCTATGGCTACACCTTC; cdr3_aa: CASHQGGGYGYTF
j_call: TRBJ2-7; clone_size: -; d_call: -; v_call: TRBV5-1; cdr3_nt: TGCGCCAGCAGCTTAAGACAGGCCCTCGGCCAAAGATACTTC; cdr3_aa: CASSLRQALGQRYF
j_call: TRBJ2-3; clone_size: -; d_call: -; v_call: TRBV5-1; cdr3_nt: TGCGCCAGCAGCTTGGGCACTCCAGATACGCAGTATTTT; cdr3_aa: CASSLGTPDTQYF
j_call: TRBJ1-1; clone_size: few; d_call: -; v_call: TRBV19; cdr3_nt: TGTGCCAGTAGTTGGGACTGGGGCACTGAAGCTTTCTTT; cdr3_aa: CASSWDWGTEAFF
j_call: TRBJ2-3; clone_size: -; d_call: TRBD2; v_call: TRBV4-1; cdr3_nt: TGCGCCAGCAGCCCACCGCCCAGGAGCGGGGAAAGCACAGATACGCAGTATTTT; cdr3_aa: CASSPPPRSGESTDTQYF
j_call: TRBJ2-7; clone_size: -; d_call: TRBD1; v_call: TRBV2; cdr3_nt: TGTGCCAGCAGCATTGACAGGGCCTCCTACGAGCAGTACTTC; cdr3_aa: CASSIDRASYEQYF
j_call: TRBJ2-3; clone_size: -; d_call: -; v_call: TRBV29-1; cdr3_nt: TGCAGCGTTGTAGTACAGGCCAGCACAGATACGCAGTATTTT; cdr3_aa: CSVVVQASTDTQYF
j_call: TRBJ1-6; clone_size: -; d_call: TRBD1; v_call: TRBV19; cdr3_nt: TGTGCCAGTAGTACACAGGGGGCCGGTTCACCCCTCCACTTT; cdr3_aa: CASSTQGAGSPLHF
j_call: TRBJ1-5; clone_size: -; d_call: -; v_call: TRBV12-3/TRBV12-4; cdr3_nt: TGTGCCAGCAGTACTAACACGCGCAATCAGCCCCAGCATTTT; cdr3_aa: CASSTNTRNQPQHF
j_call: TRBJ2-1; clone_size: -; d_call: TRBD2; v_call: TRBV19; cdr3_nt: TGCGCCAGTAGTATCGACGAACTAGCGGGAGACTCCTACAATGAGCAGTTCTTC; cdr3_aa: CASSIDELAGDSYNEQFF
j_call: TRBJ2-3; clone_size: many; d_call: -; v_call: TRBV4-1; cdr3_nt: TGCGCCAGCAGCCAAGTGGTCACAGATACGCAGTATTTT; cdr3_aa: CASSQVVTDTQYF
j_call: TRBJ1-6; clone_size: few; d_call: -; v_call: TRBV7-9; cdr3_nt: TGTGCCAGCAGCTTACTGGGTGCATATAATTCACCCCTCCACTTT; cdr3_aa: CASSLLGAYNSPLHF
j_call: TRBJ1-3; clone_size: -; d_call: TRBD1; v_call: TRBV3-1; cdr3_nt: TGTGCCAGCAGCCAAGAGGGGACAGCTGGAAGCACCATATATTTT; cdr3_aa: CASSQEGTAGSTIYF
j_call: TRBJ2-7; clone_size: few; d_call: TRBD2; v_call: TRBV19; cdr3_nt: TGTGCCAGTAGTTCGGGACTAGCGGGAGGAAACGAGCAGTACTTC; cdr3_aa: CASSSGLAGGNEQYF
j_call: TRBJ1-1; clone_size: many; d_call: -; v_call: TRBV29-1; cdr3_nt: TGCAGCATCAACAGGGCGTCTGAAGCTTTCTTT; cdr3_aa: CSINRASEAFF
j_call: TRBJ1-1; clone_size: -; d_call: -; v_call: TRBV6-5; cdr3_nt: TGTGCCAGCAGTCTTGGACGGCTAAACACTGAAGCTCTCTTT; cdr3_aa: CASSLGRLNTEALF
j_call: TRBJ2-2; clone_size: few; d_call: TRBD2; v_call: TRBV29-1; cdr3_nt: TGCAGTGGGACTAGCGGGACCAACACCGGGGAGCTGTTTTTT; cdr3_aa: CSGTSGTNTGELFF
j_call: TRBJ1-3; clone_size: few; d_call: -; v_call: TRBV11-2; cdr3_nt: TGTGCCAGCAGACCCAGGTCAACCTCTGGAAACACCATATATTTT; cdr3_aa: CASRPRSTSGNTIYF
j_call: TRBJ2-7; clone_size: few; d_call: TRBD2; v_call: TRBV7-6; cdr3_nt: TGTGCCAGCAGCTTAGTTAAAGCGGGGAGATACGAGCAGTACTTC; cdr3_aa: CASSLVKAGRYEQYF
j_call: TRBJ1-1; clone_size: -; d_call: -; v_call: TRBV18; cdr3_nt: TGTGCCAGCTCACAGGGATGGAACACTGAAGCTTTCTTT; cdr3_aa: CASSQGWNTEAFF
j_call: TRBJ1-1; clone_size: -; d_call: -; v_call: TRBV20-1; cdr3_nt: TGCAGTGCTAGCGGACAGCCTAACACTGAAGCTTTCTTT; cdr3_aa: CSASGQPNTEAFF
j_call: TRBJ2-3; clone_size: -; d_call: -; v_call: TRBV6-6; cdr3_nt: TGTGCCAGCAGTTACCAAGCCTATACGCAGTATTTT; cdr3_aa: CASSYQAYTQYF
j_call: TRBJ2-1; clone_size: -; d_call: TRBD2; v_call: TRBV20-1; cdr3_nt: TGCAGTGCTAGTTGGACTAGCGGGACGACTTACAATGAGCAGTTCTTC; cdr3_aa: CSASWTSGTTYNEQFF
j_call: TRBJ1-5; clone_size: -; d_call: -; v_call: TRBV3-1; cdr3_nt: TGTGCCAGCAGCCAAGGGCGGGGCAGGTTTCAGCCCCAGCATTTT; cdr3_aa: CASSQGRGRFQPQHF
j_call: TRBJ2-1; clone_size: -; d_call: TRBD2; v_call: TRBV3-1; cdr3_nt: TGTGCCAGCAGCCCTCCAGCGGGGGAAGAACGGTTCTTC; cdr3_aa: CASSPPAGEERFF
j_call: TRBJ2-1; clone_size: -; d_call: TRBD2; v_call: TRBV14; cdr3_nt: TGTGCCAGCAGCCAAAAAGGGACTAGCGGGAGCAATGAGCAGTTCTTC; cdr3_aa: CASSQKGTSGSNEQFF
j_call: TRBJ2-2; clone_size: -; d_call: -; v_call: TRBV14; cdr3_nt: TGTGCCAGCAGCCAAGTTCAGGTTCGCACCGGGGAGCTGTTTTTT; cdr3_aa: CASSQVQVRTGELFF
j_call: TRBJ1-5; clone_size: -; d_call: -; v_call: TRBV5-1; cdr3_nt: TGCGCCAGCAGCCCCTCTCCTCTGTCCGGACAGCCCCAGCATTTT; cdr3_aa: CASSPSPLSGQPQHF
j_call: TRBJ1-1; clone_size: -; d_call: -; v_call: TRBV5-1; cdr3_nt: TGCGCCAGCAGCGGTACCCAGGGGAGTATGTTGACTTTCTTT; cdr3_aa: CASSGTQGSMLTFF
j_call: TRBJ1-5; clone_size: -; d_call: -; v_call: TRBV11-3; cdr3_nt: TGTGCCAGCAGCTTGTCGAGGAAGCCCCAGCATTTT; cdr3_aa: CASSLSRKPQHF
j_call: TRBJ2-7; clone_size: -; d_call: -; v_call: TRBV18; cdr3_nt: TGTGCCAGCTCGCCCCGGGACTTCCTAGGGGAGCAGTACTTC; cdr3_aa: CASSPRDFLGEQYF
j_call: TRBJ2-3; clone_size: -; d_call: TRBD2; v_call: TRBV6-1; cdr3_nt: TGTGCCACGAGCGGGGTAAACACAGATACGCAGTATTTT; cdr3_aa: CATSGVNTDTQYF
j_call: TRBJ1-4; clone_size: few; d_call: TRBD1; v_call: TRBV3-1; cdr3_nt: TGTGCCAGCAGTCGGACAGGGGCTAATGAAAAACTGTTTTTT; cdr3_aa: CASSRTGANEKLFF
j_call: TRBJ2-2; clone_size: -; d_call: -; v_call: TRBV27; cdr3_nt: TGTGCCAGCAGTTCAGACACGAACACCGGGGAGCTGTTTTTT; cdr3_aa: CASSSDTNTGELFF
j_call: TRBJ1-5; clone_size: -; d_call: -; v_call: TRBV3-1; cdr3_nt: TGTGCCAGCAGCCACCGTGGCCACAATCAGCCCCAGCATTTT; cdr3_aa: CASSHRGHNQPQHF
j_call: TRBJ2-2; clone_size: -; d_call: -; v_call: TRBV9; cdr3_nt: TGTGCCAGCAGCCCCCGTAGGACATCTTTGCAAACCGGGGAGCTGTTTTTT; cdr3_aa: CASSPRRTSLQTGELFF
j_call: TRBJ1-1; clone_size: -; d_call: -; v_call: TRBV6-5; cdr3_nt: TGTGCCAGCAGTTACAGCCCTTACACTGAAGCTTTCTTT; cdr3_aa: CASSYSPYTEAFF
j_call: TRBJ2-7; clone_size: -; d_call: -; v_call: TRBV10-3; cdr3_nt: TGTGCCACCGAGGCGATGGACCTCAGCTACGAGCAGTACTTC; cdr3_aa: CATEAMDLSYEQYF